The clone carrying this T cell receptor beta chain was counted a few times. Its matching antigen is unknown. The data were taken from a study of blood T cells in healthy people across ages. Broader study findings: Conclusively comparing naive with antigen-experienced cells was impossible with unsorted PBMCs.

The second PCR ran about 6 to 12 cycles with a sample-barcoded 5' primer and J-beta primers. TCRdb itself ran the 5' RACE reads through MiXCR, one entry per CDR3 protein. The sample carries about 800,000 distinct CDR3 sequences, just under 25% recorded once. The germline CDR1 and CDR2 sequences are SEHNR and FQNEAQ (reference sequence). The CDR3 is 12 residues long. The same sample was also used in a study of T cells of mothers and their children.

The genes are TRBV7-9 and TRBJ2-5; the D gene is possibly TRBD1 (8 bases). The end of the DNA is better explained by TRBJ2-7, so the J call may be wrong. The clonotype was recovered from a boy aged 5-17 years in good health. Sequencing was done on a sample of blood. CDR3 loop: CASRQGGSEQYF. The CDR3 nucleotides are TGTGCCAGCAGACAGGGGGGGAGCGAGCAGTACTTC.